This TCR beta chain stems from a study of blood T cell repertoires in COVID-19. Authors' processing steps: Reference gene primer amplification gave nucleated cell count estimates. Assay used: immunoSEQ multiplex PCR; TCRdb lists only in-frame clones, some missing. From that table come the V and J calls and clone size; the DNA was used to work out D and trimming. The table lists hundreds of thousands of clones, 86% of them singletons, with roughly 1.4% in the top ten. CDR3 length: 15 amino acids. The chain couples TRBV1 to TRBJ1-6; the D segment call TRBD1 is taken from the table without a DNA check. TRBV1 is classified as a pseudogene. The sequencing input was peripheral blood. The source of this sequence is a woman in her twenties or thirties with active or convalescent COVID-19. The CDR3 bases are TGCACCAGCAGCCAAGACTGGGGCGTCAATTCACCCCTCCACTTT. It is translated as CTSSQDWGVNSPLHF.